This T cell receptor (beta chain) was sequenced in a study of shared clonotypes between healthy human individuals. Study conclusions and caveats: Read depth was anticipated to influence clonotype sharing among donors. Clonotypes that were shared across four donors made up around 4.6% of naive CD4 clonotypes.

CDR3 length equals 14 residues. Germline V gene data show CDR1 as SGDLS and CDR2 as YYNGEE. Trimming pared 2 bases from V and 6 bases from J, leaving 11 bases between. This clone was seen more than once but under ten times. Its antigen is currently unknown. Profiling relied on immunoSEQ multiplex PCR, and the TCRdb table lists in-frame clones only, not all of them. The profile shows about 1 million clones, about 76% of them singletons. Negatively enriched CD4+ T cells were divided by CD45RA into naive and memory. The chain combines TRBV9 with TRBJ2-2, with a possible D match to TRBD1 (6 bases). The sample taken for sequencing was memory CD4+ T cells sorted from blood. The subset is: CD45RA-negative fraction. This TCR derives from a man aged 18 to 29 in good health. CDR3 sequence: CASSVDSWAGELFF. The CDR3 DNA is TGTGCCAGCAGCGTGGACAGCTGGGCCGGGGAGCTGTTTTTT. Together with reference TRBV9 and TRBJ2-2, the CDR3 gives the full variable domain: DSGVTQTPKHLITATGQRVTLRCSPRSGDLSVYWYQQSLDQGLQFLIQYYNGEERAKGNILERFSAQQFPDLHSELNLSSLELGDSALYFCASSVDSWAGELFFGEGSRLTVL.